The 15 T cell receptor beta chains below come from one sample, sequenced in a study. TCRdb re-called the 5' RACE reads through MiXCR, storing one row per CDR3 protein. The sample includes about 54,000 distinct CDR3 sequences, approximately 17% of them seen just once. Sequenced input: naive CD4+ T cells sorted from blood. Subset defined: naive CD4+ T cells, CD4+CD45RA+CD25-. The receptors shown here come from a female donor with breast cancer.

This clonotype was counted ten times or more. The chain joins TRBV5-1 to TRBJ2-5, with D possibly matching TRBD1 (5 bases). The CDR3 covers 14 residues. Deletions cut 9 bases from V and 2 bases from J, with 17 bases between. Germline V gene sequence: CDR1 SGHRS, CDR2 YFSETQ. The DNA of the CDR3 is TGCGCCACCAAACCAGGGCTTCTTCAAGAGACCCAGTACTTC. This gives the protein CATKPGLLQETQYF.

This clonotype was observed many times. The rearrangement links TRBV6-6 to TRBJ1-1, with 7 bases fitting TRBD1. Germline lookup yields CDR1 MNHNY and CDR2 SVGAGI (reference sequence). The CDR3 runs to 13 residues. Trimming at V came to 6 bases and at J to 5 bases, leaving 6 bases not matched to a gene. The CDR3 coding sequence is TGTGCCAGCAGCCCGGGACAGCGAACTGAAGCTTTCTTT. It is translated as CASSPGQRTEAFF.

Points on this clonotype: One end of the junction does not line up with germline, which may come from a read error. The chain joins TRBV5-6 to TRBJ1-2, with 8 bases lining up with TRBD1. This CDR3 has 14 residues. Looked up from germline, CDR1 is SGHDT and CDR2 is YYEEEE. CDR3 residues: CAGSARTGSYGDTF. DNA of the CDR3: TGTGCCGGCAGCGCCCGGACAGGGAGCTATGGCGACACCTTC.

This clonotype was observed a few times. The chain is built from TRBV25-1 and TRBJ2-1; D might be TRBD2 (7 bases). CDR3 length: 15 residues. Looked up from germline, CDR1 is MGHDK and CDR2 is SYGVNS. V was pared by 5 bases and J by 9 bases, with 20 bases between. CDR3 in DNA: TGTGCCAGCAGTCCCGGTTATGGCGGGGGCCGTGAGCAGTTCTTC. Protein: CASSPGYGGGREQFF.

The J gene is TRBJ2-1, the V gene TRBV5-1; TRBD2 aligns across 12 bases. The V gene end was trimmed by 4 bases and the J gene end by 16 bases; junction bases not matched to a gene: 15. Germline V gene lookup returns CDR1 SGHRS and CDR2 YFSETQ. The CDR3 loop spans 15 amino acids. The CDR3 region is CASSMTSGSPMRGFF. The CDR3 DNA is TGCGCCAGCAGCATGACTAGCGGGAGCCCCATGAGGGGTTTCTTC.

This clonotype was found many times. V is TRBV5-1 and J is TRBJ2-5; TRBD1 matches at 8 bases. CDR3 length: 13 residues. Germline-derived CDR1 and CDR2 are SGHRS and YFSETQ. The ends lost 5 bases at V and 1 base at J; junction bases unmatched: 1. CDR3 sequence reads: CASRTGVQETQYF. The CDR3 DNA reads TGCGCCAGCAGGACAGGGGTCCAAGAGACCCAGTACTTC.

The V gene is TRBV5-1, the J gene TRBJ2-7, with TRBD1 as a possible D gene (5 bases). CDR3 length equals 14 residues. Germline CDR1 reads SGHRS; CDR2 reads YFSETQ. Trimming stripped 0 bases from V and 7 bases from J, with 14 bases between. As DNA, the CDR3 is TGCGCCAGCAGCTTGGGGGGCTCATCGTGGGAGCAGTACTTC. Protein: CASSLGGSSWEQYF.

This clonotype has only a few counts. The J gene is TRBJ1-3, the V gene TRBV6-6; the D gene is possibly TRBD1 (5 bases). Trimming cost V 5 bases and J 6 bases, with 17 bases left between them. Germline CDR1 is MNHNY and CDR2 is SVGAGI (reference sequence). The CDR3 is 15 residues long. In DNA, the CDR3 is TGTGCCAGCAGTCCTAACCAGGGTTTGGAAAACACCATATATTTT. Translated: CASSPNQGLENTIYF.

There are a few counts of this clonotype. This rearrangement joins TRBV5-8 to TRBJ2-2; the D is unclear. V gave up 2 bases and J gave up 7 bases, with 6 bases separating them. The CDR3 is 12 residues long. CDR1 and CDR2 from the germline V gene are SGHTS and YDEGEE. CDR3 region: CASSFWDGELFF. CDR3 DNA sequence: TGTGCCAGCAGCTTTTGGGACGGGGAGCTGTTTTTT.

Remarks on this clonotype: A much larger clone differs from this one at a single base, so this may be a read error. V and J are TRBV20-1 and TRBJ2-1; the D is unclear. This CDR3 contains 11 residues. The V end was cut by 8 bases, the J end by 4 bases, with 9 bases between. Germline V CDR1 and CDR2: DFQATT, SNEGSKA (reference sequence). The CDR3 loop reads CSTASYNEQFF. The CDR3, as DNA: TGCAGTACAGCCTCGTACAATGAGCAGTTCTTC.

This clonotype qualifies as medium-sized (0.01 to 0.1%). The chain joins TRBV7-2 to TRBJ2-5; 8 nucleotides line up with TRBD2. Germline V gives CDR1 SGHTA, CDR2 FQGNSA. This CDR3 has 15 amino acids. The V segment lost 5 bases and the J segment 5 bases; nucleotides outside the gene matches: 10. The CDR3 loop is CASSIRAGARETQYF. The CDR3 DNA sequence: TGTGCCAGCAGCATACGAGCGGGAGCGCGGGAGACCCAGTACTTC. Looking up the rest from reference TRBV7-2 and TRBJ2-5 gives the full variable domain: GAGVSQSPSNKVTEKGKDVELRCDPISGHTALYWYRQSLGQGLEFLIYFQGNSAPDKSGLPSDRFSAERTGGSVSTLTIQRTQQEDSAVYLCASSIRAGARETQYFGPGTRLLVL.

A remark on this clonotype: A much larger clone lies a single base off, so this may be a read error. The rearrangement links TRBV29-1 to TRBJ2-7; D remains ambiguous. The CDR3 spans 11 residues. Germline CDR1 is SQVTM and CDR2 is ANQGSEA. Deletions cut 4 bases from V and 10 bases from J, with 14 bases between. The CDR3 DNA reads as TGCAGCGTTGGTGACCTCCCCCCCCAGTACTTC. Protein: CSVGDLPPQYF.

This clonotype occurred many times. V usage is TRBV7-9 and J usage is TRBJ2-5, with D unresolved. This CDR3 is 13 amino acids long. Germline CDR1 is SEHNR and CDR2 is FQNEAQ (reference sequence). V lost 3 bases to trimming and J lost 4 bases, with 9 bases between them. The CDR3 loop is CASSFNLRETQYF. CDR3 nucleotide sequence: TGTGCCAGCAGCTTCAACCTGAGAGAGACCCAGTACTTC.

CDR3 residues: CASSEATYTQYF. The DNA for the CDR3 is TGTGCCAGCAGTGAAGCAACGTATACGCAGTATTTT. The J gene is TRBJ2-3, the V gene TRBV6-1; no definite D call. CDR1 and CDR2 (germline): MNHNS, SASEGT. The CDR3 is made up of 12 amino acids. V was cut by 0 bases and J by 7 bases, with 5 bases left in between.

This clonotype was seen only a few times. The chain employs TRBV6-5 and TRBJ2-7; possibly TRBD1 for D (7 bases). Trimming removed 6 bases from V and 0 bases from J, with 12 bases in between. Germline V gene lookup returns CDR1 MNHEY and CDR2 SVGAGI. The CDR3 runs 14 residues. CDR3 in DNA: TGTGCCAGCAGCCGCGGGACAGACTCCTACGAGCAGTACTTC. Protein sequence: CASSRGTDSYEQYF.